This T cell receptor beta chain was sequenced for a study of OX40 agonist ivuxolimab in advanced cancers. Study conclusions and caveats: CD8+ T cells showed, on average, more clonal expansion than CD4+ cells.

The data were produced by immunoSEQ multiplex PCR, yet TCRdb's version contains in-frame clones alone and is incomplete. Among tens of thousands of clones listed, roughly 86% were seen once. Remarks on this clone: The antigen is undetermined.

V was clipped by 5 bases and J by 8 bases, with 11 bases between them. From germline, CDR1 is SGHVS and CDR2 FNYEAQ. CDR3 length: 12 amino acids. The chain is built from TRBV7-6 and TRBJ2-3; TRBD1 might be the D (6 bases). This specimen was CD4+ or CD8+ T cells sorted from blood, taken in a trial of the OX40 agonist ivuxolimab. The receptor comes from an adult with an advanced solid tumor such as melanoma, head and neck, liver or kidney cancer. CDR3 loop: CASSGDISTQYF. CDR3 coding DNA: TGTGCCAGCAGCGGGGACATTTCTACGCAGTATTTT.